This passage covers 26 T cell receptor beta chains from one sample sequenced in a study of blood T cells in healthy people across ages. A second PCR of roughly 7 to 11 cycles used a sample-barcoded 5' primer and a J-beta primer mix. A single record per CDR3 protein comes from TCRdb applying MiXCR to the 5' RACE reads. The profile shows about 1.4 million distinct CDR3 sequences, approximately 59% of them singletons. Sample: blood. Source of these receptors: a man aged 18 to 30 in good health.

This clonotype was seen a handful of times. The chain links TRBV27 to TRBJ2-7, with TRBD2 matching 10 bases. The CDR3 spans 15 residues. Per the germline V gene, CDR1 is MNHEY and CDR2 is SMNVEV (reference sequence). V gave up 2 bases and J gave up 2 bases; unmatched junction bases: 3. The CDR3, as DNA: TGTGCCAGCAGTTTACGGACTAGCGGACCCTACGAGCAGTACTTC. Its translation: CASSLRTSGPYEQYF.

This sequence joins TRBV15 and TRBJ2-1; 7 positions match TRBD1. Germline assignment: CDR1 LNHNV and CDR2 YYDKDF (reference sequence). The CDR3 totals 15 residues. The ends lost 2 bases at V and 6 bases at J; junction bases unmatched: 7. CDR3 loop: CATSRRDSLGNEQFF. CDR3 sequence (DNA): TGTGCCACCAGCAGACGGGACAGTTTGGGCAATGAGCAGTTCTTC.

The chain employs TRBV20-1 and TRBJ2-7, with D possibly TRBD2 on 5 matching bases. V lost 5 bases and J 2 bases, leaving 10 bases between the germline ends. Germline lookup yields CDR1 DFQATT and CDR2 SNEGSKA (reference sequence). CDR3 length: 12 amino acids. The CDR3 is CSAHTGAYEQYF. The CDR3 DNA reads as TGCAGTGCTCACACCGGGGCCTACGAGCAGTACTTC.

This clonotype was seen a few times. The chain carries TRBV20-1 and TRBJ1-6; 9 bases align to TRBD1. V was pared by 6 bases and J by 14 bases, with 17 bases of the junction left unmatched. CDR1 and CDR2 (germline): DFQATT, SNEGSKA (reference sequence). This CDR3 spans 15 amino acids. CDR3 sequence: CSAAPGQGASLALHF. The CDR3 region has the DNA TGCAGTGCCGCACCGGGACAGGGAGCTTCTTTGGCCCTCCACTTT.

The table lists this clonotype with a few counts. The rearrangement links TRBV10-3 to TRBJ2-5, with 9 bases fitting TRBD1. This CDR3 has 14 amino acids. Trimming at V came to 6 bases and at J to 4 bases, leaving 6 bases not matched to a gene. Germline V gene lookup returns CDR1 ENHRY and CDR2 SYGVKD. CDR3 region: CAISLDRGGETQYF. CDR3 nucleotide sequence: TGTGCCATCAGCCTGGACAGGGGAGGAGAGACCCAGTACTTC.

CDR3 residues: CASSVGGNVYEQYF. CDR3 nucleotide sequence: TGTGCCAGCTCCGTGGGGGGGAATGTCTACGAGCAGTACTTC. J is TRBJ2-7 and V is TRBV7-2; 7 positions agree with TRBD2. J lost 3 bases, V lost 8 bases, and 10 bases had no gene match. Germline CDR1 and CDR2: SGHTA and FQGNSA. The CDR3 runs to 14 residues.

The rearrangement links TRBV12-3 or TRBV12-4 to TRBJ2-1; 15 bases match TRBD2. Trimming at V came to 6 bases and at J to 7 bases, leaving 13 bases not matched to a gene. The CDR3 runs to 18 residues. CDR3 sequence reads: CASRHRTSGRALYNEQFF. DNA of the CDR3: TGTGCCAGCAGGCATCGGACTAGCGGGAGGGCCTTGTATAATGAGCAGTTCTTC.

This sequence joins TRBV20-1 and TRBJ2-7; TRBD1 agrees at 7 bases. The CDR3 consists of 16 residues. In germline, CDR1 is DFQATT, CDR2 SNEGSKA (reference sequence). V lost 5 bases, J lost 3 bases, and 16 bases stayed unmatched. The CDR3 bases are TGCAGTGCTCCAGACAGGGTGGGTCCTCTTCTCTACGAGCAGTACTTC. The encoded protein is CSAPDRVGPLLYEQYF.

V is TRBV7-9 and J is TRBJ2-5; either TRBD1 or TRBD2 may fit D (6 bases each). CDR1 and CDR2 from the germline V gene are SEHNR and FQNEAQ (reference sequence). V shed 6 bases and J shed 2 bases, with 25 bases lying between them. The CDR3 length is 18 residues. This CDR3 reads CASSPFGHLRGPQETQYF. The CDR3 nucleotides read TGTGCCAGCAGTCCCTTTGGGCATCTTCGGGGGCCTCAAGAGACCCAGTACTTC.

This clonotype was seen once. V and J are TRBV9 and TRBJ2-7, with TRBD1 matching over 10 bases. The DNA end lines up better with TRBJ2-5; the J call may be wrong. This CDR3 is 15 amino acids long. The V gene's germline CDR1 is SGDLS and CDR2 YYNGEE. CDR3: CASSPGQGQGETQYF. CDR3 bases: TGTGCCAGCTCTCCGGGACAGGGGCAGGGAGAGACCCAGTACTTC.

The genes are TRBV12-3 or TRBV12-4 and TRBJ1-5, with D perhaps matching TRBD1 (6 bases). V was cut by 4 bases and J by 4 bases, with 14 bases left in between. CDR3 length: 15 amino acids. In DNA, the CDR3 is TGTGCCAGCAGTTATAGTGGACAGTCGAATCAGCCCCAGCATTTT. The encoded protein is CASSYSGQSNQPQHF.

The V and J genes are TRBV6-6 and TRBJ2-3, with 8 bases that match TRBD2. Germline trimming cut 6 bases from V and 4 bases from J; bases unmatched to any gene: 3. This CDR3 is built from 13 residues. The germline V gene encodes CDR1 MNHNY and CDR2 SVGAGI (reference sequence). The CDR3 region has the DNA TGTGCCAGCAGCGGGGGGGAGGCAGATACGCAGTATTTT. Amino acid sequence: CASSGGEADTQYF.

As concerns this clonotype: This may stem from a read error, because a much larger clone lies one nucleotide away. The chain links TRBV29-1 to TRBJ2-7; D possibly uses TRBD1 or TRBD2 (5 bases each). There are 11 residues in the CDR3. Trimming pared 7 bases from V and 4 bases from J, leaving 11 bases between. Germline CDR1 reads SQVTM; CDR2 reads ANQGSEA. The CDR3 nucleotides are TGCAGCGGTGGGGGTGCGTACGAGCAGTACTTC. Translating gives CSGGGAYEQYF.

The rearrangement links TRBV9 to TRBJ1-1; D not certain. The CDR3 length is 15 residues. Germline CDR1 reads SGDLS; CDR2 reads YYNGEE. V gave up 0 bases and J gave up 0 bases, with 9 bases separating them. The CDR3 coding sequence is TGTGCCAGCAGCGTAGGAGATCAGGTGAACACTGAAGCTTTCTTT. Its protein product is CASSVGDQVNTEAFF.

The rearrangement uses TRBV6-5 and TRBJ2-7; D is uncertain. Germline CDR1 MNHEY, CDR2 SVGAGI. Between the trimmed V and J ends, which lost 2 bases and 9 bases, there was a span of 8 bases. The CDR3 covers 11 residues. The CDR3 DNA follows: TGTGCCAGCAGTTACGGTCCAGTGCAGTACTTC. Translation gives CASSYGPVQYF.

The chain has TRBV7-2 and TRBJ2-3; TRBD2 might be the D (7 bases). This CDR3 is 16 amino acids long. Germline V gene lookup returns CDR1 SGHTA and CDR2 FQGNSA. V was pared by 5 bases and J by 0 bases, with 15 bases between. CDR3: CASSLGRGTSTDTQYF. In DNA form, the CDR3 reads TGTGCCAGCAGCCTGGGGAGGGGGACCAGCACAGATACGCAGTATTTT.

This clonotype was observed a handful of times. The V and J genes are TRBV27 and TRBJ1-4; 9 bases are shared with TRBD1. CDR3 length: 16 residues. Looked up from germline, CDR1 is MNHEY and CDR2 is SMNVEV (reference sequence). The V and J ends lost 8 bases and 0 bases, in that order; junction bases with no gene match: 7. CDR3 in DNA: TGTGCCAGCGCCCTGGGACAGGGTGCAACTAATGAAAAACTGTTTTTT. Amino acid sequence: CASALGQGATNEKLFF.

With respect to this clonotype: At one end the junction does not follow the germline gene, possibly because of a read error. This rearrangement joins TRBV10-3 to TRBJ1-2; D unresolved. CDR3 size: 12 residues. Per the germline V gene, CDR1 is ENHRY and CDR2 is SYGVKD. The DNA of the CDR3 is TGTGCCATCAGTGTGTATAACTATGGCCACACCTTC. Amino acids: CAISVYNYGHTF.

V usage is TRBV3-1 and J usage is TRBJ1-4, with a possible D match to TRBD1 (5 bases). The germline V and J ends were trimmed by 1 base and 6 bases, with 12 bases remaining between them. The CDR3 length is 15 residues. The V gene's germline CDR1 is LGHDT and CDR2 YNNKEL (reference sequence). Here the CDR3 DNA reads TGTGCCAGCAGCCAAGTGGGGGTCCGGGATGAAAAACTGTTTTTT. This sequence encodes CASSQVGVRDEKLFF.

This clonotype was detected only a few times. V gene TRBV25-1 combines with J gene TRBJ2-5; 7 nucleotides line up with TRBD2. The CDR3 has 17 amino acids. The trim removed 1 base at V and 5 bases at J, leaving 13 bases unmatched. Germline loops: CDR1 MGHDK, CDR2 SYGVNS. Here the CDR3 reads CASSEFNAGVSRETQYF. In nucleotides, the CDR3 is TGTGCCAGCAGTGAATTCAACGCGGGAGTGAGCAGGGAGACCCAGTACTTC.

J is TRBJ2-1 and V is TRBV20-1; 11 bases agree with TRBD1. The CDR3 contains 12 residues. V shed 6 bases and J 12 bases; nucleotides not matched to a gene: 7. Germline CDR1 and CDR2: DFQATT and SNEGSKA (reference sequence). Here the CDR3 DNA reads TGCAGTGCCGGGACAGGGGGAGAACGGCAGTTCTTC. It yields the protein CSAGTGGERQFF.

V and J are TRBV20-1 and TRBJ2-7, with 11 bases fitting TRBD2. The germline CDR1 and CDR2 sequences are DFQATT and SNEGSKA (reference sequence). The J segment lost 4 bases and the V segment lost 6 bases, leaving 11 bases of the junction unmatched. This CDR3 has 15 amino acids. The CDR3 spells CSAGTPGLAEYEQYF. The DNA of the CDR3 is TGCAGTGCAGGGACTCCGGGACTAGCGGAGTACGAGCAGTACTTC.

The rearrangement joins TRBV28 to TRBJ2-1; 8 bases are a match to TRBD1. Trimming at V came to 0 bases and at J to 7 bases, leaving 14 bases not matched to a gene. This CDR3 is 18 amino acids long. Germline V gene lookup returns CDR1 MDHEN and CDR2 SYDVKM. CDR3 sequence (DNA): TGTGCCAGCAGTTTATGGAAGACGGGACAGGAAACGAGAAATGAGCAGTTCTTC. Translation gives CASSLWKTGQETRNEQFF.

The gene calls are TRBV11-2 and TRBJ2-1; D gene uncertain. CDR1 is SGHAT, CDR2 FQNNGV, per germline. The CDR3 covers 16 residues. Trimming took 0 bases from V and 3 from J, leaving 12 bases between them. The CDR3 spells CASSLDRRFHYNEQFF. The CDR3 coding sequence is TGTGCCAGCAGCTTAGATCGAAGATTTCACTACAATGAGCAGTTCTTC. Complete variable domain (other parts from reference TRBV11-2 and TRBJ2-1): EAGVAQSPRYKIIEKRQSVAFWCNPISGHATLYWYQQILGQGPKLLIQFQNNGVVDDSQLPKDRFSAERLKGVDSTLKIQPAKLEDSAVYLCASSLDRRFHYNEQFFGPGTRLTVL.

This clonotype was detected a few times. This chain connects TRBV5-4 to TRBJ2-3; TRBD2 might be the D (6 bases). This CDR3 spans 14 amino acids. Germline V gene lookup returns CDR1 SGHNT and CDR2 YYREEE (reference sequence). V gave up 4 bases and J gave up 2 bases, with 11 bases separating them. The CDR3: CASSRDSTTDTQYF. The CDR3 coding sequence is TGTGCCAGCAGCCGGGACTCCACCACAGATACGCAGTATTTT.

This clonotype was seen a handful of times. This chain connects TRBV6-6 to TRBJ2-7; 7 bases map to TRBD1. The J call could be wrong; TRBJ2-5 is a better fit for the DNA end. Germline V CDR1 and CDR2: MNHNY, SVGAGI (reference sequence). CDR3 size: 14 residues. CDR3 sequence reads: CASSYSTGRETQYF. Here the CDR3 DNA reads TGTGCCAGCAGTTACTCGACAGGGCGGGAGACCCAGTACTTC.